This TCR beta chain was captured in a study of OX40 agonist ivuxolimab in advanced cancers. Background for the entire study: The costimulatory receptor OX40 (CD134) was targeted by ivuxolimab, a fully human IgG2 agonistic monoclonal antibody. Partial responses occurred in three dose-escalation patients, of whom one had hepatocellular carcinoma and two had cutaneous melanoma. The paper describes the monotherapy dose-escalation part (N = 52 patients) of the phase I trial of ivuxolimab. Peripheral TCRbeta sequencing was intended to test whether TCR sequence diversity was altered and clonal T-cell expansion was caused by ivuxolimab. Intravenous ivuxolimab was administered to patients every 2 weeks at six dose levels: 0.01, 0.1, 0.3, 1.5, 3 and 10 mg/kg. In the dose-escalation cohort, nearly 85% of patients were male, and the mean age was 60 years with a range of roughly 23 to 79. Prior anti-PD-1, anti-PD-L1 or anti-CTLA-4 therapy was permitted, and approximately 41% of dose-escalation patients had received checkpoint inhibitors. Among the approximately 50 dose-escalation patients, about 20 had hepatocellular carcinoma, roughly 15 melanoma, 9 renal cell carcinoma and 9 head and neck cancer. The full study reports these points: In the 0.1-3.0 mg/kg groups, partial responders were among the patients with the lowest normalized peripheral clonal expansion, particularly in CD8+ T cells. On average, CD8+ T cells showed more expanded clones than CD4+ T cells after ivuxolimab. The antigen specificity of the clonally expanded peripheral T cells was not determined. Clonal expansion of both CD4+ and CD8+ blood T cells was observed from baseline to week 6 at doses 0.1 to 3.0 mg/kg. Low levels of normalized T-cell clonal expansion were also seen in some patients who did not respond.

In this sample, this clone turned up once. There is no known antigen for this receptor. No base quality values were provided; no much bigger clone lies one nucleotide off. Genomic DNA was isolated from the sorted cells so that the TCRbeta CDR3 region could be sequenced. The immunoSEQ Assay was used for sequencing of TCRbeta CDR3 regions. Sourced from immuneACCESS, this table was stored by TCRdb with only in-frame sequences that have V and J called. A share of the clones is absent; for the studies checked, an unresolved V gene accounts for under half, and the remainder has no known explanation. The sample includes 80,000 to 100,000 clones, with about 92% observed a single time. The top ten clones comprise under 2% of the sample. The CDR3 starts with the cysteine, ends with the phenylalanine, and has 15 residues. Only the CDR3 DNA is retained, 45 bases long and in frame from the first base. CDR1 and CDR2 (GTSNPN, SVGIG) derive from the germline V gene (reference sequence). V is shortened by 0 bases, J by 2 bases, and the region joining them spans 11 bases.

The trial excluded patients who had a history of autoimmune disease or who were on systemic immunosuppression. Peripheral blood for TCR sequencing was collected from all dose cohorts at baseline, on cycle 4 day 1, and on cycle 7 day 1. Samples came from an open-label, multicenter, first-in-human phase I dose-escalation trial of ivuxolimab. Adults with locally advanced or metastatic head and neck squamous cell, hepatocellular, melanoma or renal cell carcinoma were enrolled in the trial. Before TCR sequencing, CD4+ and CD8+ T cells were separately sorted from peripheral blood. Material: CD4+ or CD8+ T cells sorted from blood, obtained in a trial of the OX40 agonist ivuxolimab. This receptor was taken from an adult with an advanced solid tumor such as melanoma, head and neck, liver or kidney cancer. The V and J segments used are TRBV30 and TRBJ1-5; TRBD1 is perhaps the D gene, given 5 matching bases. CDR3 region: CAWSVGARGNQPQHF. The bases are TGTGCCTGGAGTGTTGGGGCGAGGGGCAATCAGCCCCAGCATTTT.